These T cell receptor beta chains were read from a single sample in a study of regulatory T cells in long-lasting Graves disease. TCRdb re-called the multiplex PCR reads with MiXCR, one entry per CDR3 protein. The table records hundreds of thousands of distinct CDR3 sequences, 15% to 20% of them present only once. The sample was also reused in another study, on T cells in Graves' hyperthyroidism and ophthalmopathy.

The input for sequencing was peripheral blood mononuclear cells (PBMCs), taken at new diagnosis, from a patient treated with antithyroid drugs. Receptors originate from a woman aged 25 to 39 with Graves disease. The CDR3 runs from the conserved cysteine through the conserved F or W. The D gene is left open where the match is weak. Size tells how often a clone was seen (once, few, many) or the class of an expanded clone, and some rows leave it out.

V gene	clone size	D gene	J gene	CDR3 DNA	CDR3 protein
TRBV7-6	few	.	TRBJ2-6	TGTGCCAGCAGCTTAGAAGGGGGTGGATACTCTGGGGCCAACGTCCTGACTTTC	CASSLEGGGYSGANVLTF
TRBV19	many	.	TRBJ1-1	TGTGCCAGTAAAGCGGAGGCACGCTTTGGCCGGGCTTTCTTT	CASKAEARFGRAFF
TRBV27	many	.	TRBJ1-1	TGTGCCAGCAGTTTCAGTTCTAGGGCTCTAGGCACTGAAGCTTTCTTT	CASSFSSRALGTEAFF
TRBV27	many	.	TRBJ1-1	TGTGCCAGCAGTTTATTGGGGGAAGGGAACACTGAAGCTTTCTTT	CASSLLGEGNTEAFF
TRBV5-4	.	.	TRBJ1-4	TGTGCCAGCAGCATGAGGACAGCCACACTCGAAAAACTGTTTTTT	CASSMRTATLEKLFF
TRBV24-1	many	TRBD1	TRBJ2-5	TGTGCCACCAGTGATTTGGGGACAGGGGGGTTGGAGACCCAGTACTTC	CATSDLGTGGLETQYF
TRBV28	few	TRBD1	TRBJ2-5	TGTGCCATCCGACAGGGAGTCCAAGAGACCCAGTACTTC	CAIRQGVQETQYF
TRBV6-2/TRBV6-3	many	TRBD1	TRBJ2-7	TGTGCCAGCAGTTACAGACCGGGACAGGGGAGCTCCTACGAGCAGTACTTC	CASSYRPGQGSSYEQYF
TRBV19	.	TRBD1	TRBJ1-2	TGTGCCAGTAGTTCTCGGGACAGACCTCCCTATGGCTACACCTTC	CASSSRDRPPYGYTF
TRBV30	few	.	TRBJ1-1	TGTGCCTGGAGTGTACTGAGGGCCAGAGGGGACACTGAAGCTTTCTTT	CAWSVLRARGDTEAFF
TRBV12-3/TRBV12-4	many	TRBD2	TRBJ2-1	TGTGCCAGCAGTTTACGGCGGGAGGGGGCCTACAATGAGCAGTTCTTC	CASSLRREGAYNEQFF
TRBV27	many	.	TRBJ1-2	TGTGCCAGCAGTTCGACAGCCTCTAACTATGGCTACACCTTC	CASSSTASNYGYTF
TRBV10-3	.	.	TRBJ2-1	TGTGCCATCAGTGATCCACACGGCGTTAATGAGCAGTGCTTC	CAISDPHGVNEQCF
TRBV2	many	TRBD1	TRBJ2-7	TGTGCCAGCAATGGTGGGCAGGGGGTAGACGAGCAGTACTTC	CASNGGQGVDEQYF
TRBV20-1	.	.	TRBJ2-1	TGCAGTGCTCAGGGACCGATTAACAATGAGCAGTTCTTC	CSAQGPINNEQFF
TRBV12-3/TRBV12-4	many	.	TRBJ1-1	TGTGCCAGCAGTCAACAAAGAGGAGGGGGGAACACTGAAGCTTTCTTT	CASSQQRGGGNTEAFF
TRBV20-1	.	TRBD1	TRBJ1-5	TGCAGTGCTAGAGAAGGGGGCCCAGGTCGAGGTCAGCCCCAGCATTTT	CSAREGGPGRGQPQHF
TRBV6-2/TRBV6-3	many	TRBD2	TRBJ2-5	TGTGCCAGCAGTTGGGGACTAGCGGGAGCAGGAGAGACCCAGTACTTC	CASSWGLAGAGETQYF
TRBV5-1	.	TRBD1	TRBJ1-3	TGTGCCAGCAGCTCGGACAGGGGGCATGGAAACACCATATATTTT	CASSSDRGHGNTIYF
TRBV4-2	.	.	TRBJ2-2	TGTGCCAGCAGCCAAGCTGGGGGGTTATGGGGGGAGCTGTTTTTT	CASSQAGGLWGELFF
TRBV14	many	.	TRBJ2-5	TGTGCCAGCAGCCAACCTCCAGGAAGGGGACAAGAGACCCAGTACTTC	CASSQPPGRGQETQYF
TRBV20-1	many	.	TRBJ1-1	TGCAGTGCCGCCGAGGGCTTTTGGGACACTGAAGCTTTCTTT	CSAAEGFWDTEAFF
TRBV5-1	.	.	TRBJ1-2	TGCGCCAGCAGCTTGGCCCCGGGGTCTCCCCCCGTCTATGGCTACACCTTC	CASSLAPGSPPVYGYTF
TRBV5-1	.	TRBD1	TRBJ1-1	TGTGCCAGCAGCTTGGTGGGGGGACAGGGTGGGAACACTGAAGCTTTCTTT	CASSLVGGQGGNTEAFF
TRBV25-1	few	.	TRBJ2-5	TGTGCCAGCAGTTTATTTCGTGACTTCGAGACCCAGTACTTC	CASSLFRDFETQYF
TRBV5-1	.	.	TRBJ2-1	TGCGCCAGCAGCCCCGGTGGACAATCCAATGAGCAGTTCTTC	CASSPGGQSNEQFF